These 20 T cell receptor beta chains share one sample of origin, sequenced in a study of breast tumors, draining lymph nodes, adjacent tissues. Breast cancer patients provided tissue from their axillary draining lymph nodes. One entry per CDR3 protein, called by TCRdb with MiXCR from the multiplex PCR reads. The sample includes 75,000 to 100,000 distinct CDR3 sequences, about 21% of them seen just once. Sequencing was performed on axillary lymph node tissue. The source is a female donor with breast cancer. Some clones in this sample may be carry-over from other donors' samples.

The sample holds many counts of this clonotype. The chain combines TRBV5-6 with TRBJ2-1; 7 bases are a match to TRBD2. This CDR3 spans 15 amino acids. The germline gives CDR1 SGHDT, CDR2 YYEEEE. Trimming removed 2 bases from V and 6 bases from J; junction bases left unmatched: 8. The CDR3 coding sequence is TGTGCCAGCAGCTTTAATGGGAGGGTCCCCAATGAGCAGTTCTTC. Protein product: CASSFNGRVPNEQFF.

This clonotype has a count of ten or more. This CDR3 reads CASSSGDRGKETQYF. CDR3 sequence (DNA): TGCGCCAGCAGCTCGGGGGACAGGGGGAAGGAGACCCAGTACTTC. V and J are TRBV5-1 and TRBJ2-5; 11 positions match TRBD1. V dropped 3 bases and J dropped 5; count of bases not matched to a gene: 6. The germline CDR1 and CDR2 sequences are SGHRS and YFSETQ. The CDR3 runs 15 residues. The whole variable domain, filled in from reference TRBV5-1 and TRBJ2-5, reads KAGVTQTPRYLIKTRGQQVTLSCSPISGHRSVSWYQQTPGQGLQFLFEYFSETQRNKGNFPGRFSGRQFSNSRSEMNVSTLELGDSALYLCASSSGDRGKETQYFGPGTRLLVL.

The CDR3: CASSGTAGPTYNEQFF. The CDR3 nucleotides read TGCGCCAGCAGTGGCACAGCGGGACCTACCTACAATGAGCAGTTCTTC. V and J are TRBV4-1 and TRBJ2-1; 7 bases match TRBD2. In germline, CDR1 is MGHRA, CDR2 YSYEKL. The CDR3 runs to 16 residues. The junction had 10 bases not matched to a gene; V was cut back by 6 bases and J by 2 bases.

As concerns this clonotype: A much larger clone lies a single base off, so this may be a read error. It is likely a read error, because the conserved phenylalanine at the end of the CDR3 is missing. The V call is TRBV20-1, the J call TRBJ1-5, with D possibly matching TRBD1 (6 bases). V was clipped by 5 bases and J by 2 bases, with 16 bases between them. The V gene's germline CDR1 is DFQATT and CDR2 SNEGSKA (reference sequence). This CDR3 has 15 residues. CDR3 DNA: TGCAGTGCTCGAAGCCATAGGACAGGCAATCAGCCCCAGCATGTT. Translated: CSARSHRTGNQPQHV.

With regard to this clonotype: Just one base apart from a much larger clone, this may be a read error. Since the CDR3 does not end with the conserved phenylalanine or tryptophan, this likely comes from a read error. V usage is TRBV5-6 and J usage is TRBJ1-3, with a tentative D call TRBD1 (5 bases). Trimming shortened V by 1 base and J by 9 bases, and 14 bases separated the two germline ends. Looked up from germline, CDR1 is SGHDT and CDR2 is YYEEEE. This CDR3 contains 14 residues. The CDR3: CASSLYTGEPTIYL. CDR3 sequence (DNA): TGTGCCAGCAGCTTGTATACAGGAGAACCCACCATATATTTG.

Concerning this clonotype itself: This may come from a read error, since a much larger clone is one base off. V and J are TRBV20-1 and TRBJ1-5; D may be TRBD1 (5 bases). The CDR3 runs to 13 residues. Deletions cut 7 bases from V and 9 bases from J, with 19 bases between. Germline lookup yields CDR1 DFQATT and CDR2 SNEGSKA (reference sequence). CDR3 coding DNA: TGCAGTGTTACTTTCAGTTTCCAGGGGCCCCAGCATTTT. This codes for CSVTFSFQGPQHF.

The chain carries TRBV4-2 and TRBJ2-3, with TRBD2 identical over 12 bases. V dropped 3 bases and J dropped 4; count of bases not matched to a gene: 14. Germline V gene lookup returns CDR1 LGHNA and CDR2 YNFKEQ. There are 19 residues in the CDR3. Written as DNA, the CDR3 is TGTGCCAGCAGCCACGGCGGGGCTAGCGGGAGGGGGGTCGCAGATACGCAGTATTTT. As protein: CASSHGGASGRGVADTQYF.

This clonotype was counted at least ten times. The chain joins TRBV12-3 or TRBV12-4 to TRBJ1-4, with TRBD1 as a possible D gene (5 bases). Deletions cut 6 bases from V and 8 bases from J, with 13 bases between. The CDR3 consists of 13 residues. The CDR3 DNA reads TGTGCCAGCAGAAGACAGTTCCGGGAAAAACTGTTTTTT. Translating gives CASRRQFREKLFF.

This clonotype has at least ten counts. The CDR3 here is CASSDPAPSTSGRASNYNEQFF. The CDR3 DNA reads TGTGCCAGCAGCGACCCCGCCCCTTCGACTAGCGGGAGGGCCTCAAACTACAATGAGCAGTTCTTC. This chain links TRBV9 with TRBJ2-1; 14 nucleotides align to TRBD2. CDR1 is SGDLS and CDR2 is YYNGEE in the germline V gene. The CDR3 is made up of 22 amino acids. With 3 bases clipped from V and 3 bases from J, the junction kept 20 bases outside the gene matches. The complete variable domain, with remaining parts taken from reference TRBV9 and TRBJ2-1, reads DSGVTQTPKHLITATGQRVTLRCSPRSGDLSVYWYQQSLDQGLQFLIQYYNGEERAKGNILERFSAQQFPDLHSELNLSSLELGDSALYFCASSDPAPSTSGRASNYNEQFFGPGTRLTVL.

In its sample, this clonotype was seen many times. The chain links TRBV5-8 to TRBJ2-5; 12 bases match TRBD2. V lost 2 bases, J lost 2 bases, and 1 base stayed unmatched. This CDR3 contains 15 residues. CDR1 and CDR2 (germline): SGHTS, YDEGEE. In DNA form, the CDR3 reads TGTGCCAGCAGCTTAACTAGCGGGGGGCAAGAGACCCAGTACTTC. Encoded protein: CASSLTSGGQETQYF.

This clonotype was seen many times. The V gene is TRBV5-6, the J gene TRBJ2-7; TRBD2 is a possible D gene (5 bases). Germline values: CDR1 SGHDT, CDR2 YYEEEE. This CDR3 comprises 16 residues. The germline V and J ends were trimmed by 1 base and 4 bases, with 18 bases remaining between them. The CDR3 here is CASSLTLNREKYEQYF. CDR3 in DNA: TGTGCCAGCAGCTTGACGTTGAACCGGGAAAAGTACGAGCAGTACTTC.

This clonotype was found many times. This chain uses TRBV6-6 with TRBJ1-4, with D hard to call. Germline CDR1 is MNHNY and CDR2 is SVGAGI (reference sequence). The germline V and J ends were trimmed by 5 bases and 7 bases, with 11 bases remaining between them. The CDR3 extends over 13 amino acids. The CDR3 loop is CASSPGPPEKLFF. As DNA, the CDR3 is TGTGCCAGCAGTCCCGGTCCCCCTGAAAAACTGTTTTTT.

On this clonotype: This may arise from a read error, as a much more abundant clone is one base away. The chain carries TRBV29-1 and TRBJ2-7; 10 positions match TRBD2. With V trimmed by 7 bases and J by 6 bases, 3 bases remained unmatched. The CDR3 extends over 11 amino acids. Germline loops: CDR1 SQVTM, CDR2 ANQGSEA. CDR3 sequence (DNA): TGCAGCGGGGCTAGCGGGAGCGAGCAGTACTTC. Its protein product is CSGASGSEQYF.

This clonotype was seen ten or more times. The V call is TRBV29-1, the J call TRBJ2-1, with TRBD2 identical over 11 bases. Germline CDR1 and CDR2: SQVTM and ANQGSEA. This CDR3 is 13 amino acids long. The V segment lost 7 bases and the J segment 4 bases; nucleotides outside the gene matches: 3. CDR3 loop: CSAASGGYNEQFF. The CDR3, as DNA: TGCAGCGCCGCTAGCGGGGGGTACAATGAGCAGTTCTTC.

This clonotype was picked up many times. The chain uses TRBV7-9 and TRBJ2-2; 8 positions match TRBD2. Germline V gene sequence: CDR1 SEHNR, CDR2 FQNEAQ (reference sequence). This CDR3 region has 17 residues. V was pared by 1 base and J by 6 bases, with 10 bases of the junction left unmatched. CDR3 DNA: TGTGCCAGCAGCTTAGGACCCGCGGGAGGTTCGTCCGGGGAGCTGTTTTTT. Encoded protein: CASSLGPAGGSSGELFF. Full variable domain (outside the CDR3, taken from reference TRBV7-9 and TRBJ2-2): DTGVSQNPRHKITKRGQNVTFRCDPISEHNRLYWYRQTLGQGPEFLTYFQNEAQLEKSRLLSDRFSAERPKGSFSTLEIQRTEQGDSAMYLCASSLGPAGGSSGELFFGEGSRLTVL.

This clonotype was seen only a few times. The chain uses TRBV30 and TRBJ2-7; the match to TRBD1 covers 10 bases. The ends lost 5 bases at V and 6 bases at J; junction bases unmatched: 7. The CDR3 is made up of 13 amino acids. Germline V gene lookup returns CDR1 GTSNPN and CDR2 SVGIG (reference sequence). The CDR3, as DNA: TGTGCCTGGCGGGACAGGGGTTCCCCCGAGCAGTACTTC. Its protein is CAWRDRGSPEQYF. Complete variable domain (other parts from reference TRBV30 and TRBJ2-7): SQTIHQWPATLVQPVGSPLSLECTVEGTSNPNLYWYRQAAGRGLQLLFYSVGIGQISSEVPQNLSASRPQDRQFILSSKKLLLSDSGFYLCAWRDRGSPEQYFGPGTRLTVT.

The count of this clonotype is one. At one end, the junction sequence differs from germline, possibly due to a read error. The V and J genes are TRBV7-9 and TRBJ2-3; possible D gene TRBD1, 5 bases. The germline gives CDR1 SEHNR, CDR2 FQNEAQ (reference sequence). This CDR3 contains 14 residues. This chain's CDR3 is CASRGQGGTGTQYF. The CDR3 DNA reads TGTGCCAGCAGAGGGCAGGGTGGCACAGGTACGCAGTATTTT.

This clonotype was seen ten or more times. J is TRBJ2-1 and V is TRBV6-1, with TRBD2 as a possible D gene (5 bases). This CDR3 comprises 13 residues. CDR1 MNHNS and CDR2 SASEGT come from the germline V gene. Between the trimmed V and J ends, which lost 8 bases and 3 bases, there was a span of 11 bases. The CDR3 DNA reads as TGTGCCAGCGGTCGGGAAAGCTACAATGAGCAGTTCTTC. Its protein product is CASGRESYNEQFF.

On this clonotype: A clone one base away is much larger, so this may be a read error. The chain employs TRBV27 and TRBJ1-6; D gene ambiguous. The V gene's germline CDR1 is MNHEY and CDR2 SMNVEV (reference sequence). V was cut by 5 bases and J by 7 bases, with 9 bases left in between. The CDR3 contains 13 residues. CDR3 region: CASSPTGNSPLHF. CDR3 nucleotide sequence: TGTGCCAGCAGTCCCACGGGGAATTCACCCCTCCACTTT.

This clonotype was counted at least ten times. The CDR3 DNA follows: TGCGCCAGCAGGGGCTCCGGGGGTGAGCAGTTCTTC. Protein: CASRGSGGEQFF. V gene TRBV10-1 combines with J gene TRBJ2-1, with D possibly matching TRBD2 (6 bases). CDR1 is WNHNN and CDR2 is SYGVQD in the germline V gene (reference sequence). Trimming left V 6 bases short and J 9 bases short, with 12 bases between. The CDR3 length is 12 residues.